This passage covers 21 T cell receptor beta chains from one sample sequenced in a study of blood T cell repertoires in COVID-19. Generated by immunoSEQ multiplex PCR, the TCRdb table keeps only in-frame clones and is missing some. The sample consists of 80,000 to 100,000 clones, about nine tenths of them appearing once. The sequenced material came from peripheral blood. These TCRs come from a man in his 60s with acute or convalescent COVID-19.

The chain links TRBV5-4 to TRBJ1-1, with D hard to call. V was trimmed by 4 bases and J by 0 bases, leaving 16 bases between them. Germline V gene sequence: CDR1 SGHNT, CDR2 YYREEE (reference sequence). This CDR3 is built from 16 residues. CDR3 nucleotide sequence: TGTGCCAGCAGCCCCACTCTGGGAGGATTGAACACTGAAGCTTTCTTT. The encoded protein is CASSPTLGGLNTEAFF.

For the CDR3, the DNA is TGCGCCAGCAGCTTGGGGGGAGACAATCAGCCCCAGCATTTT. It translates to CASSLGGDNQPQHF. The chain uses TRBV5-1 and TRBJ1-5; the D is unclear. Germline V CDR1 and CDR2: SGHRS, YFSETQ. The CDR3 is 14 amino acids. Deletions cut 0 bases from V and 3 bases from J, with 7 bases between.

This chain joins TRBV10-2 and TRBJ2-1; 7 positions match TRBD2. Germline V gives CDR1 WSHSY, CDR2 SAAADI. The CDR3 loop spans 13 amino acids. V lost 6 bases, J lost 14 bases, and 13 bases stayed unmatched. CDR3 bases: TGCGCCAGCAGGGGGGAGCGGGGCCCGGGGGAGTTCTTC. It specifies CASRGERGPGEFF.

The rearrangement joins TRBV6-4 to TRBJ2-1; possibly TRBD2 for D (7 bases). Germline CDR1 and CDR2: MRHNA and SNTAGT. Trimming pared 5 bases from V and 10 bases from J, leaving 21 bases between. There are 15 residues in the CDR3. The CDR3 coding sequence is TGTGCCAGCAGTCCGACGGGGGGCGGACCTAGGGAGCAGTTCTTC. Protein sequence: CASSPTGGGPREQFF.

This rearrangement joins TRBV29-1 to TRBJ2-7; possible D gene TRBD2, 6 bases. CDR1 and CDR2 from the germline V gene are SQVTM and ANQGSEA. The CDR3 length is 14 residues. The V and J ends lost 7 bases and 7 bases respectively, with 23 bases between them. The CDR3: CSAATGTSKREQYF. Written as DNA, the CDR3 is TGCAGCGCGGCGACTGGGACTTCTAAGCGGGAGCAGTACTTC.

The rearrangement links TRBV5-4 to TRBJ2-3; 8 nucleotides line up with TRBD2. CDR3 length: 15 residues. In germline, CDR1 is SGHNT, CDR2 YYREEE (reference sequence). V lost 5 bases, J lost 7 bases, and 12 bases stayed unmatched. CDR3 DNA sequence: TGTGCCAGCAGGGCCGGGACTAGGCCAATGCATACGCAGTATTTT. Protein sequence: CASRAGTRPMHTQYF.

This chain connects TRBV19 to TRBJ2-7, with D maybe TRBD1 (6 bases). V lost 0 bases and J 0 bases, leaving 9 bases between the germline ends. CDR3 size: 15 residues. CDR1 and CDR2 (germline): LNHDA, SQIVND (reference sequence). Here the CDR3 reads CASSIEGAPSYEQYV. CDR3 DNA: TGTGCCAGTAGTATAGAGGGGGCGCCCTCCTACGAGCAGTACGTC.

Regarding this clone: In the same sample, other DNA sequences code for this CDR3. The chain employs TRBV30 and TRBJ1-5; maybe TRBD1 (5 bases). This CDR3 is built from 13 residues. Germline CDR1 and CDR2: GTSNPN and SVGIG (reference sequence). V was clipped by 1 base and J by 7 bases, with 11 bases between them. The CDR3 spells CAWSGGGRQPQHF. The CDR3 DNA follows: TGTGCCTGGAGTGGGGGGGGGAGGCAGCCCCAGCATTTT.

This clone was seen a single time. The DNA for the CDR3 is TGTGCCAGCAGCTTGACAGGGAGCAATCAGCCCCAGCATTTT. Translation: CASSLTGSNQPQHF. The chain recombines TRBV7-9 with TRBJ1-5; 7 bases fit TRBD1. The V segment lost 3 bases and the J segment 1 base; nucleotides outside the gene matches: 0. The CDR3 has 14 amino acids. Germline values: CDR1 SEHNR, CDR2 FQNEAQ (reference sequence). The full variable domain, rest sourced from reference TRBV7-9 and TRBJ1-5, is DTGVSQNPRHKITKRGQNVTFRCDPISEHNRLYWYRQTLGQGPEFLTYFQNEAQLEKSRLLSDRFSAERPKGSFSTLEIQRTEQGDSAMYLCASSLTGSNQPQHFGDGTRLSIL.

A remark on this clone: This same CDR3 is encoded by further DNA sequences in the sample. The DNA of the CDR3 is TGTGCCAGCAGACAGGGCTTGAACACTGAAGCTTTCTTT. Its protein product is CASRQGLNTEAFF. This chain links TRBV6-5 with TRBJ1-1, with D possibly TRBD1 on 6 matching bases. Trimming took off 6 bases at V and 0 bases at J, with 8 bases between the two ends. This CDR3 is 13 amino acids long. In germline, CDR1 is MNHEY, CDR2 SVGAGI.

The rearrangement joins TRBV7-9 to TRBJ1-4, with 9 bases lining up with TRBD1. The germline V gene has CDR1 SEHNR and CDR2 FQNEAQ (reference sequence). V gave up 6 bases and J gave up 8 bases; unmatched junction bases: 7. The CDR3 length is 14 residues. CDR3 bases: TGTGCCAGCAGAAGGACAGGGGAGAGGGAAAAACTGTTTTTT. Its translation is CASRRTGEREKLFF.

The chain carries TRBV10-3 and TRBJ1-5; D might be TRBD1 (6 bases). This CDR3 is 12 amino acids long. V lost 8 bases, J lost 6 bases, and 11 bases lay in between. Germline lookup yields CDR1 ENHRY and CDR2 SYGVKD. This CDR3 is CAIWTESQPQHF. CDR3 DNA: TGTGCCATCTGGACAGAGAGTCAGCCCCAGCATTTT.

This clone was detected a few times. The V gene is TRBV30, the J gene TRBJ1-4; 8 positions match TRBD1. This CDR3 comprises 18 residues. With V trimmed by 0 bases and J by 2 bases, 11 bases remained unmatched. Germline assignment: CDR1 GTSNPN and CDR2 SVGIG (reference sequence). Written as DNA, the CDR3 is TGTGCCTGGAGTGTACCCCACAGGGGGTGGACGACTAATGAAAAACTGTTTTTT. This gives the protein CAWSVPHRGWTTNEKLFF.

The chain carries TRBV5-1 and TRBJ2-6, with TRBD2 as a possible D gene (5 bases). Per germline, CDR1 SGHRS and CDR2 YFSETQ. This CDR3 is built from 16 residues. Trimming left V 4 bases short and J 0 bases short, with 11 bases between. DNA of the CDR3: TGCGCCAGCAGCCGGGGTCCTAGCTCTGGGGCCAACGTCCTGACTTTC. Encoded protein: CASSRGPSSGANVLTF.

In DNA, the CDR3 is TGCGCCAGCAGCCCACCCGACAGGGGAGGGTATGGCTACACCTTC. Amino acids: CASSPPDRGGYGYTF. V usage is TRBV5-1 and J usage is TRBJ1-2; 8 positions match TRBD1. CDR3 length: 15 residues. Losses at the gene ends were 4 bases for V and 5 bases for J; bases not matched to a gene: 10. CDR1 SGHRS and CDR2 YFSETQ come from the germline V gene.

The CDR3 is CAIGTGRQETQYF. The DNA of the CDR3 is TGTGCCATCGGCACAGGCAGACAAGAGACCCAGTACTTC. The chain carries TRBV10-3 and TRBJ2-5, with D possibly being TRBD1 (5 bases). This CDR3 is built from 13 residues. The V end was cut by 8 bases, the J end by 2 bases, with 12 bases between. The V gene's germline CDR1 is ENHRY and CDR2 SYGVKD.

The chain combines TRBV5-6 with TRBJ2-5; D call uncertain. From germline, CDR1 is SGHDT and CDR2 YYEEEE. With 4 bases removed from V and 4 bases from J, the gap between germline ends came to 5 bases. The CDR3 extends over 11 amino acids. The CDR3 is CASSRRETQYF. CDR3 DNA sequence: TGTGCCAGCAGCCGGAGAGAGACCCAGTACTTC.

This sequence joins TRBV7-2 and TRBJ1-2, with 11 positions matching TRBD1. V gave up 10 bases and J gave up 3 bases; unmatched junction bases: 7. The CDR3 totals 14 residues. Germline CDR1 reads SGHTA; CDR2 reads FQGNSA. The CDR3 DNA follows: TGTGCCACTTACGGGACAGGGGGACACTATGGCTACACCTTC. As protein: CATYGTGGHYGYTF. Together with reference TRBV7-2 and TRBJ1-2, the CDR3 gives the full variable domain: GAGVSQSPSNKVTEKGKDVELRCDPISGHTALYWYRQSLGQGLEFLIYFQGNSAPDKSGLPSDRFSAERTGGSVSTLTIQRTQQEDSAVYLCATYGTGGHYGYTFGSGTRLTVV.

The chain carries TRBV5-6 and TRBJ1-4, with TRBD1 matching 7 bases. V shed 2 bases, J shed 7 bases, and the junction held 14 bases outside the gene matches. CDR1 is SGHDT, CDR2 YYEEEE, per germline. This CDR3 is built from 17 residues. The DNA for the CDR3 is TGTGCCAGCAGCTTACTCGGCATCGGGACAGCGGGTGAAAAACTGTTTTTT. Amino acids: CASSLLGIGTAGEKLFF.

The chain employs TRBV3-1 (or the pseudogene TRBV3-2) and TRBJ1-2; D perhaps matches TRBD1 (5 bases). The germline gives CDR1 LGHDT, CDR2 YNNKEL (reference sequence). The germline V and J ends were trimmed by 4 bases and 0 bases, with 6 bases remaining between them. CDR3 size: 13 residues. CDR3 nucleotides: TGTGCCAGCAGCCCGACAGCTAACTATGGCTACACCTTC. Translation gives CASSPTANYGYTF.

This chain joins TRBV19 and TRBJ1-3; the match to TRBD1 covers 7 bases. Trimming removed 8 bases from V and 0 bases from J; junction bases left unmatched: 7. Germline V gene lookup returns CDR1 LNHDA and CDR2 SQIVND (reference sequence). The CDR3 runs 15 residues. The CDR3 is CASSRQGNSGNTIYF. In DNA, the CDR3 is TGTGCCAGTTCACGACAGGGTAACTCTGGAAACACCATATATTTT.